Below, one T cell receptor beta chain is given with its context. These data belong to a study of cytomegalovirus exposure and HLA in healthy donors. The primer mix had 60 Vbeta and 13 Jbeta primers. The method was immunoSEQ multiplex PCR; TCRdb's version includes in-frame clones alone and lacks a portion of them. The table lists about 160,000 clones, around 85% of them singletons. Trimming removed 2 bases at V and 4 bases at J, with 15 bases between. This CDR3 is built from 15 residues. Germline-derived CDR1 and CDR2 are MNHEY and SVGAGI. This receptor was identified in a man aged 45-60 years in good health and CMV-seropositive. Material for sequencing was PBMCs. The chain is built from TRBV6-5 and TRBJ2-7; D may be TRBD1 (5 bases). The CDR3 DNA is TGTGCCAGCAGTTACGGGGCCCTCGAAACTTACGAGCAGTACTTC. It encodes CASSYGALETYEQYF.